The 4 T cell receptor beta chains below come from one sample, sequenced in a study of CD8 T cells in ankylosing spondylitis. TCRdb itself ran the 5' RACE reads through MiXCR, one entry per CDR3 protein. Of over 600,000 distinct CDR3 sequences listed, around a fifth were seen once; the top ten hold under 20%. Antigen specificity for these receptors is unknown. Overall study results and limits: Seemingly distinctive of ankylosing spondylitis blood was a TCR beta motif formed by eight highly homologous variants.

Sequencing used blood, either unsorted or a sorted T cell fraction (not recorded which). The receptor set was obtained from a male donor with ankylosing spondylitis.

Ten or more counts support this clonotype. The chain recombines TRBV10-3 with TRBJ2-5; D not resolved. Germline lookup yields CDR1 ENHRY and CDR2 SYGVKD. V was trimmed by 2 bases and J by 2 bases, leaving 6 bases between them. CDR3 length: 13 residues. In DNA, the CDR3 is TGTGCCATCAGTGAGCTTAGACAAGAGACCCAGTACTTC. Amino acid sequence: CAISELRQETQYF.

This chain joins TRBV20-1 and TRBJ1-1, with 8 bases aligning to TRBD1. This CDR3 region has 13 residues. In germline, CDR1 is DFQATT, CDR2 SNEGSKA (reference sequence). Trimming removed 7 bases from V and 7 bases from J; junction bases left unmatched: 11. The CDR3 region has the DNA TGCAGTGTCGCAGGGGGCGAACCTTATGAAGCTTTCTTT. It codes for CSVAGGEPYEAFF.

This clonotype was recorded only once. The chain employs TRBV7-6 and TRBJ2-3; no clear D. Per the germline V gene, CDR1 is SGHVS and CDR2 is FNYEAQ. Trimming stripped 1 base from V and 5 bases from J, with 16 bases between. The CDR3 covers 16 residues. The CDR3: CASSLEARNRRDTQYF. Here the CDR3 DNA reads TGTGCCAGCAGCTTAGAAGCTAGGAATAGGCGAGATACGCAGTATTTT.

This chain joins TRBV5-1 and TRBJ2-5; D is ambiguous. Trimming stripped 4 bases from V and 0 bases from J, with 13 bases between. There are 15 residues in the CDR3. Looked up from germline, CDR1 is SGHRS and CDR2 is YFSETQ. CDR3 sequence (DNA): TGCGCCAGCAGCCCGGTTCAGTTCGACCAAGAGACCCAGTACTTC. It encodes CASSPVQFDQETQYF. Variable domain in full (rest from reference TRBV5-1 and TRBJ2-5): KAGVTQTPRYLIKTRGQQVTLSCSPISGHRSVSWYQQTPGQGLQFLFEYFSETQRNKGNFPGRFSGRQFSNSRSEMNVSTLELGDSALYLCASSPVQFDQETQYFGPGTRLLVL.